This TCR beta chain was retrieved from a study of T cell responses to AZD1222 COVID-19 vaccine. Study-wide results and limits: Unmutated regions of variants are reportedly targeted by nearly half of spike-specific TCRs.

Germline CDR1 SGHAT, CDR2 FQNNGV. This CDR3 has 14 residues. The V end lost 3 bases, the J end lost 2 bases, and 9 bases lay between the germline ends. A word on this clone: What it binds is unknown.

The repertoire was sequenced with immunoSEQ multiplex PCR; TCRdb's copy has only in-frame clones and lacks some. This sample carries fewer than 110,000 clones, about 89% of them seen once, and the ten largest clones take 5% to 8%. The clonotype comes from an adult who received the AZD1222 COVID-19 vaccine. The chain couples TRBV11-2 to TRBJ2-3, with D unresolved. The sample here was peripheral blood, taken 28 days after the second AZD1222 dose. CDR3 protein: CASSFRLTTDTQYF. CDR3 sequence (DNA): TGTGCCAGCAGCTTCCGACTTACCACAGATACGCAGTATTTT.